The present T cell receptor beta chain was sequenced within a study of early T cells in non-severe SARS-CoV-2 infection. Study-wide results and caveats: VDJdb matching skewed toward anti-spike CD8 responses, missing private and CD4 specificities.

Separate cDNA molecules each had unique molecular identifiers attached to them. MiXCR, run by TCRdb on the 5' RACE reads, gives a single entry per CDR3 protein. Among 99,000 or so distinct CDR3 sequences listed, roughly 15% were seen once. In regard to this clonotype: The target antigen is unknown.

The CDR3 covers 16 residues. Germline CDR1 is SGHAT and CDR2 is FQNNGV. V gave up 5 bases and J gave up 6 bases; unmatched junction bases: 13. Material for sequencing was whole blood. The rearrangement uses TRBV11-2 and TRBJ2-7, with 10 bases fitting TRBD1. This clonotype was obtained from an adult who was a healthcare worker with PCR-confirmed SARS-CoV-2 infection or an uninfected control (not recorded which). The CDR3 DNA follows: TGTGCCAGCAGCCCGAACCTTGGACAGGGGGGCCGCGAGCAGTACTTC. Encoded protein: CASSPNLGQGGREQYF.